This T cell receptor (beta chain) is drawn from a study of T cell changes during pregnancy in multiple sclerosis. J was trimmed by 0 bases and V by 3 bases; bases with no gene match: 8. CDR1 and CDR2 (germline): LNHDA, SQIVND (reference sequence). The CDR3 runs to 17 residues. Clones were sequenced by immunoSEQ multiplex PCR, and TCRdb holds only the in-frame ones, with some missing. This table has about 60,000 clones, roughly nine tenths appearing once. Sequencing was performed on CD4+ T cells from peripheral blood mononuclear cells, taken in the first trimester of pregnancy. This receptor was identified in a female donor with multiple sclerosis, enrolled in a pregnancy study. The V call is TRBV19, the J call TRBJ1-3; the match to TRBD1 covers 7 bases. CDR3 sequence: CASSIAGQVFSGNTIYF. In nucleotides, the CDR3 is TGTGCCAGTAGTATCGCCGGACAGGTCTTCTCTGGAAACACCATATATTTT. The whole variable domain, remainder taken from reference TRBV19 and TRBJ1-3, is DGGITQSPKYLFRKEGQNVTLSCEQNLNHDAMYWYRQDPGQGLRLIYYSQIVNDFQKGDIAEGYSVSREKKESFPLTVTSAQKNPTAFYLCASSIAGQVFSGNTIYFGEGSWLTVV.